A selection of T cell receptor beta chains follows, all from one sample in a study of blood T cell repertoires in COVID-19. Sequencing was performed with immunoSEQ multiplex PCR; in TCRdb, only in-frame clones are kept and a portion is missing. The sample has roughly 290,000 clones, about 89% seen once. Material for sequencing was peripheral blood. These receptors were collected from a woman aged 45-65 years who had recovered from COVID-19. CDR3s include the opening cysteine and the closing phenylalanine or tryptophan. Fields, in order: V gene, clone size, D gene, J gene, CDR3 protein, CDR3 DNA. The D gene is left open where the match is weak. A clone size is listed for some rows: how often the clone was seen (once, few, many), or a class if it is expanded.

TRBV7-8,-,-,TRBJ2-5,CASSTRVGGIQETQYF,TGTGCCAGCAGCACACGAGTCGGAGGGATCCAAGAGACCCAGTACTTC
TRBV9,-,TRBD1,TRBJ1-3,CASSERGQGGDTIYF,TGTGCCAGCAGCGAGAGGGGACAGGGAGGCGACACCATATATTTT
TRBV19,-,-,TRBJ2-7,CASSTGSSYEQYF,TGTGCCAGTTCTACAGGAAGCTCCTACGAGCAGTACTTC
TRBV9,-,-,TRBJ2-2,CASSFKGVARAGELFF,TGTGCCAGCAGCTTCAAGGGGGTCGCCCGGGCCGGGGAGCTGTTTTTT
TRBV4-1,-,TRBD2,TRBJ2-6,CASSQTPGSGGLGANVLTF,TGCGCCAGCAGCCAAACCCCCGGTAGCGGGGGGCTCGGGGCCAACGTCCTGACTTTC
TRBV3-1/TRBV3-2,few,-,TRBJ1-5,CASSRRRGSEPQHF,TGTGCCAGCAGCCGTAGGAGGGGATCGGAGCCCCAGCATTTT
TRBV19,-,TRBD1,TRBJ2-2,CATPTRQGGNTGELFF,TGTGCCACACCAACTCGACAGGGGGGGAACACCGGGGAGCTGTTTTTT
TRBV5-5,-,TRBD1,TRBJ2-5,CASSFPLTGAQETQYF,TGTGCCAGCAGCTTCCCGCTAACAGGGGCACAAGAGACCCAGTACTTC
TRBV5-1,-,TRBD2,TRBJ2-1,CASSLSPGLAGGIDNEQFF,TGCGCCAGCAGCTTGTCCCCGGGACTAGCGGGGGGAATAGACAATGAGCAGTTCTTC
TRBV12-5,-,TRBD2,TRBJ2-3,CASGLTSGIFADTQYF,TGTGCTAGTGGTTTGACTAGCGGGATATTTGCAGATACGCAGTATTTT
TRBV15,-,TRBD1,TRBJ1-2,CATSRDGETGGGYTF,TGTGCCACCAGCAGAGATGGGGAGACAGGGGGCGGCTACACCTTC
TRBV29-1,-,-,TRBJ1-2,CSVVTADSANYGYTF,TGCAGCGTTGTTACCGCCGATTCAGCTAACTATGGCTACACCTTC
TRBV7-9,-,-,TRBJ1-2,CASSLTGYGYTF,TGTGCCAGCAGCCTTACAGGGTATGGCTACACCTTC
TRBV29-1,few,TRBD2,TRBJ2-5,CSGQAGGQETQYF,TGCAGCGGCCAGGCGGGAGGGCAAGAGACCCAGTACTTC
TRBV6-2/TRBV6-3,-,-,TRBJ1-6,CASSPPPGANSPLHF,TGTGCCAGCAGCCCTCCCCCGGGAGCCAATTCACCCCTCCACTTT
TRBV18,-,-,TRBJ1-1,CASSPGPPEAFF,TGTGCCAGCTCACCAGGGCCCCCTGAAGCTTTCTTT
TRBV28,-,TRBD1,TRBJ1-2,CASSSPDRIYGYTF,TGTGCCAGCAGTTCCCCGGACAGGATCTATGGCTACACCTTC
TRBV2,-,TRBD1,TRBJ1-4,CASSPRQGGEKLFF,TGTGCCAGCAGCCCAAGACAGGGAGGCGAAAAACTGTTTTTT